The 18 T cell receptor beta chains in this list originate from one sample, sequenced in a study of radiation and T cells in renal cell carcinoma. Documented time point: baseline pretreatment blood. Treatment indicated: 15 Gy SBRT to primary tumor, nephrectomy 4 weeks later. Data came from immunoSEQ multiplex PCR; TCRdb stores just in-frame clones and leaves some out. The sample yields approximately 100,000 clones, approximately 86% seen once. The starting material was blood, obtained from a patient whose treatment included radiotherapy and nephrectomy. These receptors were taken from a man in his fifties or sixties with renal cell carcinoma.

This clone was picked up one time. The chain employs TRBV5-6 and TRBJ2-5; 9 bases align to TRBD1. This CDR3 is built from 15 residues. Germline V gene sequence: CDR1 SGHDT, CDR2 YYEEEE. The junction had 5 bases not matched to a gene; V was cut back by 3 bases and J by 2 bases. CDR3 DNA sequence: TGTGCCAGCAGCTGGAGAGGGACAGGGCAAGAGACCCAGTACTTC. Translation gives CASSWRGTGQETQYF.

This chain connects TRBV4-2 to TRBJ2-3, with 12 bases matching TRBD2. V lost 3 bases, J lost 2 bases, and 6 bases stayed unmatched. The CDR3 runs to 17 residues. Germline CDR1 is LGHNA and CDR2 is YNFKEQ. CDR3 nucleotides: TGTGCCAGCAGCCACGCTAGCGGGAGGGGAAACACAGATACGCAGTATTTT. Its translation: CASSHASGRGNTDTQYF.

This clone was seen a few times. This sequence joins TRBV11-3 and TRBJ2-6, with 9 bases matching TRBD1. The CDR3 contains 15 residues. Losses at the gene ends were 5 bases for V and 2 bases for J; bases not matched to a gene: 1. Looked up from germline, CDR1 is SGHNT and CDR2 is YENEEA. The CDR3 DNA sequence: TGTGCCAGCAGCAGACAGGGGGCTGGGGCCAACGTCCTGACTTTC. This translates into CASSRQGAGANVLTF.

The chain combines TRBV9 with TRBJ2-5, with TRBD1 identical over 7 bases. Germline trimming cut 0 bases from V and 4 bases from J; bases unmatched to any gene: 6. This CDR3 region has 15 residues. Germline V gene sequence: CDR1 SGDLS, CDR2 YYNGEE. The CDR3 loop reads CASSVATGARETQYF. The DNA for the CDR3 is TGTGCCAGCAGCGTAGCTACAGGGGCTCGAGAGACCCAGTACTTC.

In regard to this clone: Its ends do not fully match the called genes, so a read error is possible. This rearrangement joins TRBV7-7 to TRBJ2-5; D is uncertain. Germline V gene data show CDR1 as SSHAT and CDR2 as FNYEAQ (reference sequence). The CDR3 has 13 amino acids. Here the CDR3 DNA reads TGTGCTAGCACTTTGTCTTCACGAGAGACCCAGTACTTC. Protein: CASTLSSRETQYF.

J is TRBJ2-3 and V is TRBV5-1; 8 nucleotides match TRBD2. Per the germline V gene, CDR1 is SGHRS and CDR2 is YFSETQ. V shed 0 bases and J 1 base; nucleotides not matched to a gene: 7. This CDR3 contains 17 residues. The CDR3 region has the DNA TGCGCCAGCAGCTTGGTTTCGAGCGGGAGCGGCACAGATACGCAGTATTTT. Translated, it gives CASSLVSSGSGTDTQYF.

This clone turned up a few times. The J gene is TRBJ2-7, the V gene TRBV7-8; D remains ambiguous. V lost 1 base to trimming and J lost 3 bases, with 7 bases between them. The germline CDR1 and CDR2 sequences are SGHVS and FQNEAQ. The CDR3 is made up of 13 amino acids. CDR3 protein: CASSLGFGYEQYF. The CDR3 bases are TGTGCCAGCAGCTTAGGATTCGGCTACGAGCAGTACTTC.

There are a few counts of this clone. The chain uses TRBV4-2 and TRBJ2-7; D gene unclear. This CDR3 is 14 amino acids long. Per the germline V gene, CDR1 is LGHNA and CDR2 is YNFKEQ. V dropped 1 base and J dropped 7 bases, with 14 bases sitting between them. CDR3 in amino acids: CASSQVSPISEQYF. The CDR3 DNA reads TGTGCCAGCAGCCAAGTTTCGCCCATTAGTGAGCAGTACTTC.

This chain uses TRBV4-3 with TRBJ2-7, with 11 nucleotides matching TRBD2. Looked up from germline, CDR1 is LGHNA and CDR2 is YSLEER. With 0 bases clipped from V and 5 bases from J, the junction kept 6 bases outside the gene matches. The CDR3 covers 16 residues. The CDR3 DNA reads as TGCGCCAGCAGCCAAGAACTAGCGGGGGAGGGACACGAGCAGTACTTC. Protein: CASSQELAGEGHEQYF.

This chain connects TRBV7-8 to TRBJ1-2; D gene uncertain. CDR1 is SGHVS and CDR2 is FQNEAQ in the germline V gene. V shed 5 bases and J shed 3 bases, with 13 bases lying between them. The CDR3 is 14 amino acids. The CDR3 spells CASSHQTEYYGYTF. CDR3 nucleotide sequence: TGTGCCAGCAGCCATCAGACGGAATACTATGGCTACACCTTC.

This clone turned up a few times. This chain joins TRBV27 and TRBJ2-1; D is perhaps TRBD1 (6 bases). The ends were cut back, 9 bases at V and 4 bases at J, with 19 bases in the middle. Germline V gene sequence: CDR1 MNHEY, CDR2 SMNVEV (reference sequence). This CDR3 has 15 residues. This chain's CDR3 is CASRLTGILYNEQFF. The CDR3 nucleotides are TGTGCCAGTAGACTAACAGGGATATTATACAATGAGCAGTTCTTC.

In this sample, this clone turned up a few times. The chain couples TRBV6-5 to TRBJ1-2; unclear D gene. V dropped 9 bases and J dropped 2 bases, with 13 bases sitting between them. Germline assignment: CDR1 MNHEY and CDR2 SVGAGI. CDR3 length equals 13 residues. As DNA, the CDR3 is TGTGCCAGTACCTCTAATAGAAACTATGGCTACACCTTC. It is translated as CASTSNRNYGYTF.

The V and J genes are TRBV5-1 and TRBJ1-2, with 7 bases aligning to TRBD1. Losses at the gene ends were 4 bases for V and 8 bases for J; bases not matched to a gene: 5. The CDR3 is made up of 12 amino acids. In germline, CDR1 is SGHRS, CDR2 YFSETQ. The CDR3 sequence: CASSLAGGGYTF. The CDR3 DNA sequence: TGCGCCAGCAGCCTGGCAGGGGGAGGCTACACCTTC.

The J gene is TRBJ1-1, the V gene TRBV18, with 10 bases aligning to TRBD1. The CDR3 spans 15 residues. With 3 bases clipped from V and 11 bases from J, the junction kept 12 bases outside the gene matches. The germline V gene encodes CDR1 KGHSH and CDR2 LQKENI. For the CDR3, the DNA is TGTGCCAGCTCACCGGGGACAGGGGACGGGCTGAAGGCTTTCTTT. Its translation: CASSPGTGDGLKAFF.

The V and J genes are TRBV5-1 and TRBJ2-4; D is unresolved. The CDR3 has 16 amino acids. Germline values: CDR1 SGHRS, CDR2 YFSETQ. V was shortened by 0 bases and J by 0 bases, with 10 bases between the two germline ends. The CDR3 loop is CASSLAVGLAKNIQYF. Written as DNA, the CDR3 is TGCGCCAGCAGCTTGGCCGTGGGCCTAGCCAAAAACATTCAGTACTTC.

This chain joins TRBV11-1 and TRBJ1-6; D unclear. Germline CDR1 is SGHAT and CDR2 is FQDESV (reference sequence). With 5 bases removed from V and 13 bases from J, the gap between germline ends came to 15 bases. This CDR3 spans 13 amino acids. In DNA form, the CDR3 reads TGTGCCAGCAGCCCAGGACGGGAAGACCCCCTCCACTTT. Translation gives CASSPGREDPLHF. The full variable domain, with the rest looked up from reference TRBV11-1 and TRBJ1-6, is EAEVAQSPRYKITEKSQAVAFWCDPISGHATLYWYRQILGQGPELLVQFQDESVVDDSQLPKDRFSAERLKGVDSTLKIQPAELGDSAMYLCASSPGREDPLHFGNGTRLTVT.

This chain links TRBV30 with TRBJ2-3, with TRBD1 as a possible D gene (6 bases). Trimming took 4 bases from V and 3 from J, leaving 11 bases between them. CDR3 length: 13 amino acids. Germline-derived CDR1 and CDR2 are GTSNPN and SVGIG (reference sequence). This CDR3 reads CAWKKGQTDTQYF. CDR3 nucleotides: TGTGCCTGGAAAAAAGGACAGACAGATACGCAGTATTTT.

Written as DNA, the CDR3 is TGCGCCAGCAGCTTGGCCGCGGGGGACTATGGCTACACCTTC. Translating gives CASSLAAGDYGYTF. The rearrangement links TRBV5-1 to TRBJ1-2; possibly TRBD1 for D (5 bases). With 0 bases removed from V and 3 bases from J, the gap between germline ends came to 9 bases. Germline V gene sequence: CDR1 SGHRS, CDR2 YFSETQ. CDR3 length: 14 amino acids.